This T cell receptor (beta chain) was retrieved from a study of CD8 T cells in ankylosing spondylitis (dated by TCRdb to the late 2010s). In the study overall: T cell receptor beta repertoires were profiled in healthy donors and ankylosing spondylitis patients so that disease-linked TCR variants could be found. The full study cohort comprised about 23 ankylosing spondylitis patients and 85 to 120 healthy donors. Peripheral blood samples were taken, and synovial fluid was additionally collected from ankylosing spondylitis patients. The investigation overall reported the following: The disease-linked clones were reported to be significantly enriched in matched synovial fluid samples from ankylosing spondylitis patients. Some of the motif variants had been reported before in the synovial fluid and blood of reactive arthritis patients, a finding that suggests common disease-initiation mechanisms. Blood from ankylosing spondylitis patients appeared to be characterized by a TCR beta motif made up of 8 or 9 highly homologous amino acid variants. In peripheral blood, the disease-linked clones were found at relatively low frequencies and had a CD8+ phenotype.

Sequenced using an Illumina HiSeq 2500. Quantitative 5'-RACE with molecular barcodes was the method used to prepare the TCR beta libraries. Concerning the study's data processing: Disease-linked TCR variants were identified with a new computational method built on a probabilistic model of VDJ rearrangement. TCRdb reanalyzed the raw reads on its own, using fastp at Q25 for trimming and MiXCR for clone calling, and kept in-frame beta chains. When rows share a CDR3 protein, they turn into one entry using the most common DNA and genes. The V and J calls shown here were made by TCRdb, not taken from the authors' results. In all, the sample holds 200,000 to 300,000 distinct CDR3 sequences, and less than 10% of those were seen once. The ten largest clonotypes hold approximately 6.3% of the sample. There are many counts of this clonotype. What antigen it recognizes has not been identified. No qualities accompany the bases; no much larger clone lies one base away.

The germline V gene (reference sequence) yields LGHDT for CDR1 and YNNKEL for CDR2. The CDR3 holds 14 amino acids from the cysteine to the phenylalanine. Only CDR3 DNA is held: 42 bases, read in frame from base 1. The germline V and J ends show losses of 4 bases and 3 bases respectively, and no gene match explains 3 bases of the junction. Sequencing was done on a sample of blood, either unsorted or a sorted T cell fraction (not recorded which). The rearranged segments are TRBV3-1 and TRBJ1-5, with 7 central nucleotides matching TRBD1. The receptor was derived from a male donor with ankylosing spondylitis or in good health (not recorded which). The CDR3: CASSLGQLNQPQHF. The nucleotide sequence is TGTGCCAGCAGCCTGGGACAGCTCAATCAGCCCCAGCATTTT.